This T cell receptor (beta chain) was found in a study of blood T cell repertoires in COVID-19 (dated by TCRdb to about 2020). Background on the whole study: Samples from collaborators originated in the United States, Italy and Spain and spanned both the acute and convalescent phases of COVID-19. Sample metadata almost always included a de-identified subject ID, COVID-19 status, age in years and sex. Where HLA class I and class II types were available, the types were taken from metadata supplied by the sample provider, not from assay-based typing. A freely available public database, intended as a resource for researchers studying the immune response to SARS-CoV-2, is where the repertoires were released. The material from the prospective study consisted of cDNA or gDNA derived from T cells, B-cell-depleted T cells, or PBMCs. Samples were obtained from the ongoing ImmuneRACE study (first 160 participants) and from roughly 1,300 subjects provided by 6 global collaborators. The dataset comprised deeply sampled blood TCRbeta repertoires from subjects exposed to, actively infected with, or recovered from COVID-19. Summary of the overall study and its limitations: The amount of clinical and demographic metadata varied by source and participant and was provided uncurated.

This clone was counted only a few times. Its antigen is unknown. Nothing much larger sits one base from this clone, and base qualities are not available. Its CDR3 holds 15 amino acids, cysteine through phenylalanine. CDR3 DNA is the only sequence kept; it has 45 bases, read in frame from the first base. Between the V and J ends, shortened by 3 bases and 1 base respectively, the junction contains 12 bases. For CDR1 and CDR2, the germline V gene (reference sequence) lists LNHDA and SQIVND. Whole blood was collected in K2EDTA tubes by collaborating institutions according to the institutions' own protocols. For TCRbeta analysis, collaborators shipped samples as frozen whole blood, isolated PBMCs, or DNA extracted from either of those sample types. TCRbeta CDR3 regions were amplified from genomic DNA by means of the immunoSEQ Assay, a bias-controlled multiplex PCR. As for the original processing: The number of nucleated cells in each sample was estimated by amplification of reference gene primers within the assay. Sequence reads were collapsed and filtered to measure the absolute abundance of every unique TCRbeta CDR3 rearrangement. For each sample, productive Simpson clonality was calculated as the square root of Simpson's diversity index across productive rearrangements. The table comes from immuneACCESS by way of TCRdb, which keeps in-frame sequences with V and J called. Part of the clones is missing from these tables; in studies checked, under half for an unresolved V gene and the rest for unknown reasons. V and J calls and clone size follow that table, whereas D and trimming were derived from the DNA. Present in this sample are about 400,000 clones, roughly nine tenths of which were seen just once. Of the sample, roughly 1.2% falls within the top ten clones.

Recombination connected TRBV19 to TRBJ1-1, and perhaps TRBD1 as D gene, on 5 matching bases. Material: peripheral blood. The receptor comes from a man aged 40-49 years with acute or convalescent COVID-19. The CDR3 region reads CASSISAGPNTEAFF. The DNA is as follows: TGTGCCAGTAGTATTTCGGCAGGGCCGAACACTGAAGCTTTCTTT.